Each of the 15 T cell receptor beta chains below was sequenced from the same sample in a study of T cells after yellow fever vaccination. One entry per CDR3 protein results from TCRdb running MiXCR on the 5' RACE reads. Of hundreds of thousands of distinct CDR3 sequences detected, roughly 12% appear once; the ten largest clones hold over 12%. Source: PBMCs, taken on the day of the yellow fever booster vaccination. All receptors come from a man younger than 45 who received the YFV17D yellow fever vaccine.

Only a few counts were recorded for this clonotype. The chain joins TRBV20-1 to TRBJ2-7; 9 nucleotides agree with TRBD1. Looked up from germline, CDR1 is DFQATT and CDR2 is SNEGSKA (reference sequence). CDR3 length equals 15 residues. J gave up 2 bases and V 6 bases, and 11 bases lay outside the gene matches. For the CDR3, the DNA is TGCAGTGCCACACACGGACAGGGGCTGGCCTACGAGCAGTACTTC. It specifies CSATHGQGLAYEQYF.

The chain carries TRBV18 and TRBJ2-7, with D possibly matching TRBD2 (5 bases). This CDR3 has 16 residues. Trimming took 0 bases from V and 1 from J, leaving 13 bases between them. Germline V gene lookup returns CDR1 KGHSH and CDR2 LQKENI. Here the CDR3 reads CASSPPFGVRSYEQYF. The CDR3 DNA is TGTGCCAGCTCACCACCGTTCGGGGTAAGGTCCTACGAGCAGTACTTC.

Ten or more counts support this clonotype. This rearrangement joins TRBV20-1 to TRBJ2-1; weak D call: TRBD1 (5 bases). Between the trimmed V and J ends, which lost 3 bases and 2 bases, there was a span of 14 bases. Looked up from germline, CDR1 is DFQATT and CDR2 is SNEGSKA (reference sequence). The CDR3 extends over 15 amino acids. CDR3 bases: TGCAGTGCTAGGAGGCCCCCGGACACCTACAATGAGCAGTTCTTC. Amino acid sequence: CSARRPPDTYNEQFF.

This sequence joins TRBV7-9 and TRBJ1-1; the D is unclear. Per germline, CDR1 SEHNR and CDR2 FQNEAQ (reference sequence). V shed 0 bases and J shed 1 base, with 9 bases lying between them. The CDR3 loop spans 15 amino acids. DNA of the CDR3: TGTGCCAGCAGCTTAGCGCTCGAGCAGAACACTGAAGCTTTCTTT. This codes for CASSLALEQNTEAFF.

This clonotype was detected only a few times. The chain carries TRBV5-5 and TRBJ2-3; the D is unclear. CDR1 is SGHKS, CDR2 YYEKEE, per germline (reference sequence). The V end was cut by 3 bases, the J end by 2 bases, with 13 bases between. There are 15 residues in the CDR3. The CDR3 loop is CASSSLASATDTQYF. In nucleotides, the CDR3 is TGTGCCAGCAGCTCACTCGCTTCGGCCACAGATACGCAGTATTTT. Complete variable domain (other parts from reference TRBV5-5 and TRBJ2-3): DAGVTQSPTHLIKTRGQQVTLRCSPISGHKSVSWYQQVLGQGPQFIFQYYEKEERGRGNFPDRFSARQFPNYSSELNVNALLLGDSALYLCASSSLASATDTQYFGPGTRLTVL.

This clonotype has just a few counts. The chain joins TRBV5-1 to TRBJ1-6, with D tentatively TRBD1 (5 bases). The CDR3 is 18 amino acids. Trimming took 0 bases from V and 0 from J, leaving 13 bases between them. Germline V gives CDR1 SGHRS, CDR2 YFSETQ. CDR3 in DNA: TGCGCCAGCAGCTTGGCGGGGGTGGCCAGCTCCTATAATTCACCCCTCCACTTT. Its translation: CASSLAGVASSYNSPLHF.

The chain combines TRBV7-2 with TRBJ2-1, with unresolved D. Per the germline V gene, CDR1 is SGHTA and CDR2 is FQGNSA. The CDR3 has 13 residues. V lost 4 bases to trimming and J lost 11 bases, with 15 bases between them. As DNA, the CDR3 is TGTGCCAGCAGCTCCGTAGGGATAAGCAAGCAGTTCTTC. The encoded protein is CASSSVGISKQFF.

This clonotype was detected only a few times. This chain uses TRBV7-9 with TRBJ2-2, with D unclear. CDR3 length: 15 amino acids. Trimming removed 10 bases at V and 0 bases at J, with 15 bases between. Germline CDR1 reads SEHNR; CDR2 reads FQNEAQ (reference sequence). The CDR3 loop reads CAIPGSASNTGELFF. In DNA form, the CDR3 reads TGTGCCATCCCTGGCTCTGCATCGAACACCGGGGAGCTGTTTTTT.

The chain combines TRBV20-1 with TRBJ2-3; 7 bases are a match to TRBD1. The germline V gene has CDR1 DFQATT and CDR2 SNEGSKA (reference sequence). Unmatched junction bases numbered 4, after V lost 6 bases and J lost 1 base. The CDR3 spans 13 residues. CDR3 in DNA: TGCAGTGCCCCCGGGACAGGCACAGATACGCAGTATTTT. Protein sequence: CSAPGTGTDTQYF.

A few counts support this clonotype. The V call is TRBV20-1, the J call TRBJ2-1; 7 bases align to TRBD2. J lost 13 bases, V lost 5 bases, and 5 bases had no gene match. The length of the CDR3 is 10 residues. Germline V gene lookup returns CDR1 DFQATT and CDR2 SNEGSKA (reference sequence). Written as DNA, the CDR3 is TGCAGTGCTCCGCGGGAGAGACAGTTCTTC. Amino acid sequence: CSAPRERQFF.

This clonotype has a handful of counts. The rearrangement joins TRBV12-3 or TRBV12-4 to TRBJ2-1; 11 nucleotides align to TRBD2. The CDR3 spans 13 residues. J lost 9 bases, V lost 3 bases, and 1 base had no gene match. CDR3 sequence reads: CASSFSGRAEQFF. In nucleotides, the CDR3 is TGTGCCAGCAGTTTTAGCGGGAGGGCTGAGCAGTTCTTC.

This sequence joins TRBV20-1 and TRBJ2-7; 8 nucleotides match TRBD2. Germline CDR1 is DFQATT and CDR2 is SNEGSKA (reference sequence). The CDR3 sequence is 15 residues long. After removal of 4 bases from V and 2 bases from J, the junction contained 10 bases not matched to a gene. CDR3 protein: CSATFGSGSPYEQYF. CDR3 sequence (DNA): TGCAGTGCTACATTTGGGAGCGGGAGCCCCTACGAGCAGTACTTC.

This clonotype was recorded at least ten times. The CDR3 coding sequence is TGTGCCAGCAGCAACAGCCAAGGGGCGAGATCCGAGCAGTTCTTC. Residues: CASSNSQGARSEQFF. The J gene is TRBJ2-1, the V gene TRBV3-1; tentative D call: TRBD1 (5 bases). From germline, CDR1 is LGHDT and CDR2 YNNKEL (reference sequence). Trimming stripped 5 bases from V and 10 bases from J, with 21 bases between. The CDR3 consists of 15 residues.

The chain carries TRBV4-3 and TRBJ2-2; D is ambiguous. Germline loops: CDR1 LGHNA, CDR2 YSLEER. The V gene lost 1 base and the J gene lost 4 bases, with 7 bases spanning the gap. This CDR3 is built from 14 residues. CDR3 in DNA: TGCGCCAGCAGCCAAGGACTGGGCACCGGGGAGCTGTTTTTT. Translation gives CASSQGLGTGELFF.

The chain is built from TRBV18 and TRBJ2-2; TRBD1 might be the D (6 bases). Trimming pared 5 bases from V and 0 bases from J, leaving 13 bases between. There are 16 residues in the CDR3. From germline, CDR1 is KGHSH and CDR2 LQKENI. This CDR3 reads CASSAQGPSNTGELFF. DNA for the CDR3: TGTGCCAGCTCAGCCCAGGGGCCATCGAACACCGGGGAGCTGTTTTTT. The whole variable domain, remainder taken from reference TRBV18 and TRBJ2-2, is NAGVMQNPRHLVRRRGQEARLRCSPMKGHSHVYWYRQLPEEGLKFMVYLQKENIIDESGMPKERFSAEFPKEGPSILRIQQVVRGDSAAYFCASSAQGPSNTGELFFGEGSRLTVL.